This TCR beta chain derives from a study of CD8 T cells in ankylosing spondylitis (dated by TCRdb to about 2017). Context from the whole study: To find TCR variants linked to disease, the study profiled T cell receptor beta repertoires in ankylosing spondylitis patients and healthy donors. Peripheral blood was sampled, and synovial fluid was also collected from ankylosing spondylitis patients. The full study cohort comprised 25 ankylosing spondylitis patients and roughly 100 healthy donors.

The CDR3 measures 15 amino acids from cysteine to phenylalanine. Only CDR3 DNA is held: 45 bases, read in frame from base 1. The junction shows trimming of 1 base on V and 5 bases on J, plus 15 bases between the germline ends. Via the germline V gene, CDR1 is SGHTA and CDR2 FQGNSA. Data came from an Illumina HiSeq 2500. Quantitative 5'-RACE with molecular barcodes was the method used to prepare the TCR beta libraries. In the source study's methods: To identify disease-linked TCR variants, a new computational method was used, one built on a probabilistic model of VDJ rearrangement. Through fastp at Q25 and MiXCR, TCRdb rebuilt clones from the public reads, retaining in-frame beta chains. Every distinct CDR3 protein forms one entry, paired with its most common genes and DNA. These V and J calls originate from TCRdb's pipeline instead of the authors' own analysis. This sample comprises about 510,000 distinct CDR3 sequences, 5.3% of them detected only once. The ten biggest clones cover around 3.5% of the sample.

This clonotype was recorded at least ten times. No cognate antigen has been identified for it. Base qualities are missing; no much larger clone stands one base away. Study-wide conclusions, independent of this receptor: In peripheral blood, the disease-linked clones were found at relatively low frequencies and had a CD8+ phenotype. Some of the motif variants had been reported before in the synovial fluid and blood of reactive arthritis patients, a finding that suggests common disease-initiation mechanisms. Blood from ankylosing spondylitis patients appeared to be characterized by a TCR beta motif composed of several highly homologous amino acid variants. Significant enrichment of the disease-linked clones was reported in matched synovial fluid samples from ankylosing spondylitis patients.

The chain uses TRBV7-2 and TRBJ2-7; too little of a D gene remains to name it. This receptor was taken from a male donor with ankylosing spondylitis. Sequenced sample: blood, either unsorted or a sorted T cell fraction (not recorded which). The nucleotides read TGTGCCAGCAGCTTAGGGTTGTGGAGTCTGGACGAGCAGTACTTC. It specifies CASSLGLWSLDEQYF.